A single sample gave rise to the 20 T cell receptor beta chains below, sequenced in a study of Graves' ophthalmopathy and Graves' hyperthyroidism. RNA served as the template for amplifying TCR beta CDR3 regions. Second-round multiplex PCR came after a first-round RT-PCR that employed HTBI primers. TCRdb recomputed calls from the multiplex PCR reads with MiXCR, one row per CDR3 protein. Seen here are 900,000 to 1,200,000 distinct CDR3 sequences, 35% to 45% observed once, and the top ten hold over 8.5%. The sample comprised peripheral blood or thyroid tissue (not recorded which). Receptors were obtained from an adult man with Graves' hyperthyroidism.

The rearrangement joins TRBV6-4 to TRBJ1-2, with a possible D match to TRBD1 (6 bases). The CDR3 spans 17 residues. Trimming removed 2 bases at V and 7 bases at J, with 23 bases between. CDR1 is MRHNA, CDR2 SNTAGT, per germline. This chain's CDR3 is CASSDTPLRGGTSGYTF. DNA of the CDR3: TGTGCCAGCAGTGACACGCCTTTGAGAGGGGGTACTAGTGGCTACACCTTC.

This clonotype was seen a handful of times. The rearrangement joins TRBV7-9 to TRBJ1-1; D gene ambiguous. CDR3 length: 14 amino acids. Germline V gene sequence: CDR1 SEHNR, CDR2 FQNEAQ (reference sequence). Deletions cut 0 bases from V and 8 bases from J, with 13 bases between. The CDR3 is CASSLAPTPMEAFF. The CDR3 nucleotides read TGTGCCAGCAGCTTAGCGCCAACACCGATGGAAGCTTTCTTT. The full variable domain, in which reference TRBV7-9 and TRBJ1-1 provide the parts outside the CDR3, is DTGVSQNPRHKITKRGQNVTFRCDPISEHNRLYWYRQTLGQGPEFLTYFQNEAQLEKSRLLSDRFSAERPKGSFSTLEIQRTEQGDSAMYLCASSLAPTPMEAFFGQGTRLTVV.

This clonotype came up a few times. The chain has TRBV6-2 or TRBV6-3 and TRBJ1-1; TRBD1 is a possible D gene (6 bases). Trimming removed 6 bases at V and 5 bases at J, with 19 bases between. The length of the CDR3 is 15 residues. Germline V gives CDR1 MNHEY, CDR2 SVGEGT. CDR3 protein: CASREHGGVMTEAFF. CDR3 in DNA: TGTGCCAGCAGGGAACACGGGGGCGTAATGACTGAAGCTTTCTTT.

This chain uses TRBV2 with TRBJ1-2, with D possibly TRBD1 on 6 matching bases. Trimming took off 4 bases at V and 6 bases at J, with 12 bases between the two ends. CDR1 SNHLY and CDR2 FYNNEI come from the germline V gene. The CDR3 length is 13 residues. The CDR3 DNA sequence: TGTGCCAGCAGTGCACAGGGCAGGGATGGCTACACCTTC. Its protein product is CASSAQGRDGYTF.

This clonotype was found many times. J is TRBJ2-5 and V is TRBV10-3; 8 bases match TRBD1. V lost 11 bases, J lost 5 bases, and 16 bases stayed unmatched. The CDR3 runs to 15 residues. Germline CDR1 ENHRY, CDR2 SYGVKD. The chain's CDR3 is CAPGLPGGNMETQYF. The CDR3 bases are TGTGCCCCCGGCCTTCCAGGGGGCAATATGGAGACCCAGTACTTC.

The V gene is TRBV3-1, the J gene TRBJ1-4; D unclear. This CDR3 spans 18 amino acids. The germline V and J ends were trimmed by 0 bases and 0 bases, with 14 bases remaining between them. Germline loops: CDR1 LGHDT, CDR2 YNNKEL (reference sequence). CDR3 amino acids: CASSQDGQDRATNEKLFF. CDR3 in DNA: TGTGCCAGCAGCCAAGATGGCCAGGACCGAGCAACTAATGAAAAACTGTTTTTT. Filled out from reference TRBV3-1 and TRBJ1-4, the complete variable domain reads DTAVSQTPKYLVTQMGNDKSIKCEQNLGHDTMYWYKQDSKKFLKIMFSYNNKELIINETVPNRFSPKSPDKAHLNLHINSLELGDSAVYFCASSQDGQDRATNEKLFFGSGTQLSVL.

This clonotype was seen ten or more times. Its ends do not fully match the called genes, so a read error is possible. The V call is TRBV30, the J call TRBJ2-5, with D unclear. The CDR3 totals 12 residues. The V gene's germline CDR1 is GTSNPN and CDR2 SVGIG (reference sequence). The CDR3 sequence is CAWSDKVFSHTF. The CDR3 DNA sequence: TGTGCCTGGAGTGATAAAGTCTTCTCGCACACATTC.

The table lists this clonotype with many counts. The rearrangement joins TRBV18 to TRBJ1-1, with 7 positions matching TRBD1. The germline V gene encodes CDR1 KGHSH and CDR2 LQKENI. V trimming: 3 bases; J trimming: 6 bases; junction bases outside the gene matches: 10. This CDR3 is 15 amino acids long. The CDR3 here is CASSPDMTGHPEAFF. In DNA, the CDR3 is TGTGCCAGCTCACCCGATATGACAGGGCACCCTGAAGCTTTCTTT.

For this clonotype: A read error may account for a junction end that differs from germline. The chain joins TRBV7-9 to TRBJ2-2, with D unresolved. The CDR3 is made up of 14 amino acids. Germline V gene data show CDR1 as SEHNR and CDR2 as FQNEAQ (reference sequence). The CDR3 DNA reads TGTGTCAGCAGCCCCATCTTGAACACCGGGGAGCTGTTTTTT. Translation gives CVSSPILNTGELFF.

This clonotype was counted many times. This chain links TRBV29-1 with TRBJ2-7, with D tentatively TRBD1 or TRBD2 (5 bases each). In germline, CDR1 is SQVTM, CDR2 ANQGSEA. Deletions cut 4 bases from V and 5 bases from J, with 9 bases between. This CDR3 has 11 residues. Here the CDR3 DNA reads TGCAGCGTTGTGGGGACCCACGAGCAGTACTTC. It yields the protein CSVVGTHEQYF.

In DNA form, the CDR3 reads TGTGCCAGCAGTGGTCAGATTGAGGCCCAGTACTTC. This codes for CASSGQIEAQYF. The chain carries TRBV28 and TRBJ2-5, with D unresolved. Germline V gene sequence: CDR1 MDHEN, CDR2 SYDVKM. This CDR3 is 12 amino acids long. Trimming cost V 5 bases and J 9 bases, with 13 bases left between them. Full variable domain (missing parts from reference TRBV28 and TRBJ2-5): DVKVTQSSRYLVKRTGEKVFLECVQDMDHENMFWYRQDPGLGLRLIYFSYDVKMKEKGDIPEGYSVSREKKERFSLILESASTNQTSMYLCASSGQIEAQYFGPGTRLLVL.

This clonotype has a count of ten or more. It may be a read error: a sequence one base away is much more abundant. The V gene is TRBV25-1, the J gene TRBJ2-7; D remains ambiguous. The CDR3 length is 11 residues. Trimming shortened V by 6 bases and J by 4 bases, and 7 bases separated the two germline ends. The germline V gene has CDR1 MGHDK and CDR2 SYGVNS. The CDR3 sequence: CASSRKYEQYF. The CDR3 DNA reads as TGTGCCAGCAGCCGGAAGTACGAGCAGTACTTC.

This clonotype was recorded many times. The chain employs TRBV29-1 and TRBJ1-1; maybe TRBD1 (6 bases). The V gene's germline CDR1 is SQVTM and CDR2 ANQGSEA. With 6 bases removed from V and 4 bases from J, the gap between germline ends came to 15 bases. This CDR3 spans 13 amino acids. CDR3 residues: CSVNTGLVTEAFF. Written as DNA, the CDR3 is TGCAGCGTGAACACAGGGTTGGTCACTGAAGCTTTCTTT.

J is TRBJ1-4 and V is TRBV10-2; D is unresolved. From germline, CDR1 is WSHSY and CDR2 SAAADI. Deletions cut 3 bases from V and 7 bases from J, with 21 bases between. This CDR3 spans 17 amino acids. The CDR3 spells CASSDLNLEDWGEKLFF. The CDR3, as DNA: TGCGCCAGCAGTGATCTAAATCTTGAAGATTGGGGTGAAAAACTGTTTTTT.

This chain joins TRBV20-1 and TRBJ2-7, with a possible D match to TRBD2 (5 bases). Germline V gene data show CDR1 as DFQATT and CDR2 as SNEGSKA (reference sequence). Trimming took 6 bases from V and 0 from J, leaving 12 bases between them. This CDR3 comprises 13 residues. CDR3: CSAGGPSSYEQYF. CDR3 coding DNA: TGCAGTGCGGGCGGGCCAAGCTCCTACGAGCAGTACTTC.

This clonotype was recorded a few times. The chain links TRBV7-2 to TRBJ2-6, with D possibly matching TRBD1 (5 bases). The length of the CDR3 is 16 residues. The V end was cut by 5 bases, the J end by 3 bases, with 14 bases between. Germline CDR1 SGHTA, CDR2 FQGNSA. In DNA, the CDR3 is TGTGCCAGCAGCCAAGATGGTGACAGTGGGGCCAACGTCCTGACTTTC. The encoded protein is CASSQDGDSGANVLTF.

This clonotype was seen ten or more times. The CDR3 sequence: CASSVGGTANQPQHF. The CDR3 region has the DNA TGTGCCAGCAGCGTAGGGGGGACGGCAAATCAGCCCCAGCATTTT. This chain uses TRBV9 with TRBJ1-5; possible D gene TRBD1, 5 bases. The CDR3 runs to 15 residues. V was pared by 0 bases and J by 4 bases, with 11 bases between. Germline values: CDR1 SGDLS, CDR2 YYNGEE. Combining the CDR3 with reference TRBV9 and TRBJ1-5 gives the whole variable domain DSGVTQTPKHLITATGQRVTLRCSPRSGDLSVYWYQQSLDQGLQFLIQYYNGEERAKGNILERFSAQQFPDLHSELNLSSLELGDSALYFCASSVGGTANQPQHFGDGTRLSIL.

As DNA, the CDR3 is TGTGCCAGCTCACCAGTGTTGGGGGGGCCGAACACTGAAGCTTTCTTT. It encodes CASSPVLGGPNTEAFF. V gene TRBV18 combines with J gene TRBJ1-1; D is possibly TRBD1 (6 bases). Trimming left V 2 bases short and J 1 base short, with 14 bases between. Germline values: CDR1 KGHSH, CDR2 LQKENI. CDR3 length: 16 residues. Filled out from reference TRBV18 and TRBJ1-1, the complete variable domain reads NAGVMQNPRHLVRRRGQEARLRCSPMKGHSHVYWYRQLPEEGLKFMVYLQKENIIDESGMPKERFSAEFPKEGPSILRIQQVVRGDSAAYFCASSPVLGGPNTEAFFGQGTRLTVV.

In this sample, this clonotype turned up many times. The chain couples TRBV15 to TRBJ1-1; the D is unclear. The CDR3 sequence is 14 residues long. Trimming pared 0 bases from V and 0 bases from J, leaving 5 bases between. Germline V lookup: CDR1 LNHNV, CDR2 YYDKDF (reference sequence). CDR3 nucleotide sequence: TGTGCCACCAGCAGAGATGCCATGAACACTGAAGCTTTCTTT. It is translated as CATSRDAMNTEAFF.

A remark on this clonotype: A clone one base away is much larger, so this may be a read error. J is TRBJ1-5 and V is TRBV6-6, with a possible D match to TRBD1 (6 bases). Germline V gene data show CDR1 as MNHNY and CDR2 as SVGAGI (reference sequence). With 5 bases removed from V and 2 bases from J, the gap between germline ends came to 13 bases. The CDR3 runs to 15 residues. For the CDR3, the DNA is TGTGCCAGCAGTCCTACAGGGATGGGCAATCAGCCCCAGCATTTT. Protein: CASSPTGMGNQPQHF.